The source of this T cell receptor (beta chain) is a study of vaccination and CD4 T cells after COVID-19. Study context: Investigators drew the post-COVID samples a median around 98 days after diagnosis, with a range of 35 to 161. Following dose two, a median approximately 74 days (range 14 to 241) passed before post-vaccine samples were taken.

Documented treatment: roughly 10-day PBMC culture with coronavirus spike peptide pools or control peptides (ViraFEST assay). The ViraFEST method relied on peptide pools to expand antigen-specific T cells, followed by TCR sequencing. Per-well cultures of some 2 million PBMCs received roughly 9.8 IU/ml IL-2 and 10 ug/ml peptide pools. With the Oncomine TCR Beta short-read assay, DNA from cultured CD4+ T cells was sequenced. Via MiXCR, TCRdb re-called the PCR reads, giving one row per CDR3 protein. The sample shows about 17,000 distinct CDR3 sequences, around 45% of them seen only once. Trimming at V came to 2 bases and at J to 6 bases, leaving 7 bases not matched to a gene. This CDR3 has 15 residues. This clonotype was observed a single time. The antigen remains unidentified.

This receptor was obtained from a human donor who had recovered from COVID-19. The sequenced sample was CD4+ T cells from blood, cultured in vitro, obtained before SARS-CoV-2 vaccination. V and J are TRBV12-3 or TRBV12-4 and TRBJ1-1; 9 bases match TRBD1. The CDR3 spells CASSLSGTGLAEAFF. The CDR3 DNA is TGTGCCAGCAGTTTATCCGGGACAGGGCTTGCTGAAGCTTTCTTT.